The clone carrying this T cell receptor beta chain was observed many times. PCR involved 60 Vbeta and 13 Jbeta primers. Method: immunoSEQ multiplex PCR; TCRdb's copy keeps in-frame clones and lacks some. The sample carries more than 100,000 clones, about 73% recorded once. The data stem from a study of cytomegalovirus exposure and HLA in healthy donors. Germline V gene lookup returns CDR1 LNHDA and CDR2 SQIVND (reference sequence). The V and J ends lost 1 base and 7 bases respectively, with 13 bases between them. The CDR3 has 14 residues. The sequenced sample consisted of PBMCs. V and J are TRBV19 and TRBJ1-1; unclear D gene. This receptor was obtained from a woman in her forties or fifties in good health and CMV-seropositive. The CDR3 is CASSIAPPGSEAFF. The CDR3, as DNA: TGTGCCAGTAGTATAGCCCCCCCCGGGAGTGAAGCTTTCTTT.